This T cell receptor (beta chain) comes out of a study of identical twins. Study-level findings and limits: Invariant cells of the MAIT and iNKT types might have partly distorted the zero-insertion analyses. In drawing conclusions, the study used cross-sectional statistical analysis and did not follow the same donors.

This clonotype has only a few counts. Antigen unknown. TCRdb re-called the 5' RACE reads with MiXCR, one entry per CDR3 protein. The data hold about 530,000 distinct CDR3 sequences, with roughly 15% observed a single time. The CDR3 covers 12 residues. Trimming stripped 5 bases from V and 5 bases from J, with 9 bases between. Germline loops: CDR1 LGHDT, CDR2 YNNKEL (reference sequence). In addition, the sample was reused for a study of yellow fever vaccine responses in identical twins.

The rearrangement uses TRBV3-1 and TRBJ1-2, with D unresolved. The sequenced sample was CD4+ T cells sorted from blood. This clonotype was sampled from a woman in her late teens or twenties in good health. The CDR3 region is CASSSLVYGYTF. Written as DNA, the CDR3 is TGTGCCAGCAGCTCCCTCGTTTATGGCTACACCTTC.